The clone carrying this T cell receptor (beta chain) was picked up a small number of times. Clones were read by immunoSEQ multiplex PCR, and TCRdb kept only the in-frame ones, dropping some. The table lists some 120,000 clones, over 55% of them singletons. V lost 1 base and J 4 bases, leaving 16 bases between the germline ends. The CDR3 runs to 16 residues. Per the germline V gene, CDR1 is LNHDA and CDR2 is SQIVND (reference sequence). The data were taken from a study of blood T cell repertoires in COVID-19. The material sequenced was peripheral blood. The rearrangement links TRBV19 to TRBJ1-1; D possibly corresponds to TRBD1 (6 bases). The receptor was derived from a woman in her 70s with acute or convalescent COVID-19. The CDR3 loop is CASSIVRGGWSTEAFF. CDR3 DNA: TGTGCCAGTAGTATAGTGAGGGGGGGTTGGAGCACTGAAGCTTTCTTT.